Each of the 10 T cell receptor beta chains below was sequenced from the same sample in a study of cytomegalovirus exposure and HLA in healthy donors (dated by TCRdb to about 2017). The library was prepared using the immunoSEQ multiplex PCR assay. A mixture of 60 forward primers for TCR Vbeta segments and 13 reverse primers for TCR Jbeta segments was used in the multiplex PCR. What TCRdb holds here is the immuneACCESS table cut down to in-frame rearrangements. Part of the clones is not present; checked against another copy, under half of the missing clones reflect an unresolved V gene, and the others are unexplained. This sample gives under 150,000 clones in total; less than 85% of them show up just once. The biggest ten clones account for around 3% of the sample. Sequencing used PBMCs. The receptors stem from a male donor in good health and CMV-seronegative.

This chain connects TRBV6-6 to TRBJ2-2; tentative D call: TRBD2 (5 bases). The CDR3 loop spans 15 amino acids. Between the trimmed V and J ends, which lost 0 bases and 5 bases, there was a span of 10 bases. Germline V gives CDR1 MNHNY, CDR2 SVGAGI (reference sequence). CDR3 bases: TGTGCCAGCAGTTACTCTACCCCGGGGACCGGGGAGCTGTTTTTT. The encoded protein is CASSYSTPGTGELFF.

The J gene is TRBJ2-7, the V gene TRBV11-3, with 7 positions matching TRBD2. Germline V gene sequence: CDR1 SGHNT, CDR2 YENEEA. The J segment lost 1 base and the V segment lost 5 bases, leaving 14 bases of the junction unmatched. The CDR3 length is 17 residues. The CDR3 loop reads CASSPRRGSGASYEQYF. As DNA, the CDR3 is TGTGCCAGCAGCCCCCGCCGGGGAAGCGGGGCTTCCTACGAGCAGTACTTC.

This clone showed up just a few times. This chain connects TRBV30 to TRBJ2-1; 9 nucleotides align to TRBD2. Germline assignment: CDR1 GTSNPN and CDR2 SVGIG (reference sequence). The ends lost 3 bases at V and 0 bases at J; junction bases unmatched: 9. CDR3 length equals 17 residues. Written as DNA, the CDR3 is TGTGCCTGGAGACGCGGGAGGGCCCTTGGCTCCTACAATGAGCAGTTCTTC. Translated: CAWRRGRALGSYNEQFF.

The chain is built from TRBV27 and TRBJ2-7; TRBD1 aligns across 8 bases. The trim removed 0 bases at V and 6 bases at J, leaving 10 bases unmatched. Looked up from germline, CDR1 is MNHEY and CDR2 is SMNVEV (reference sequence). The CDR3 sequence is 16 residues long. CDR3 in amino acids: CASSLSPTGEYGEQYF. The CDR3 region has the DNA TGTGCCAGCAGTTTATCTCCGACAGGGGAATATGGCGAGCAGTACTTC.

The chain joins TRBV9 to TRBJ1-1; a possible D gene is TRBD1 (6 bases). V dropped 3 bases and J dropped 1 base, with 16 bases sitting between them. CDR3 length: 16 residues. Per germline, CDR1 SGDLS and CDR2 YYNGEE. Here the CDR3 reads CASSEGTGGANTEAFF. The CDR3 region has the DNA TGTGCCAGCAGCGAGGGGACCGGGGGGGCGAACACTGAAGCTTTCTTT. The full variable domain, completed using reference TRBV9 and TRBJ1-1, is DSGVTQTPKHLITATGQRVTLRCSPRSGDLSVYWYQQSLDQGLQFLIQYYNGEERAKGNILERFSAQQFPDLHSELNLSSLELGDSALYFCASSEGTGGANTEAFFGQGTRLTVV.

V gene TRBV7-9 combines with J gene TRBJ1-3; the D is unclear. V lost 2 bases to trimming and J lost 4 bases, with 15 bases between them. In germline, CDR1 is SEHNR, CDR2 FQNEAQ (reference sequence). The CDR3 is 16 residues long. CDR3 sequence reads: CASSLNLRGSGNTIYF. The DNA for the CDR3 is TGTGCCAGCAGCTTAAATCTGCGAGGGTCCGGAAACACCATATATTTT.

About this clone: Sequence at one end of the junction differs from germline and may be a read error. The gene calls are TRBV11-2 and TRBJ2-6; 12 bases fit TRBD2. There are 18 residues in the CDR3. In germline, CDR1 is SGHAT, CDR2 FQNNGV. The CDR3 DNA sequence: TGTGCCAGCAGCTTCTCTAGCGGGAGGGGGTCTGGGGCCAACGGCCTGACTTTC. Translating it yields CASSFSSGRGSGANGLTF.

The chain combines TRBV30 with TRBJ1-2, with D maybe TRBD1 (6 bases). Per germline, CDR1 GTSNPN and CDR2 SVGIG (reference sequence). V was shortened by 0 bases and J by 2 bases, with 22 bases between the two germline ends. The CDR3 is made up of 18 amino acids. CDR3 loop: CAWSVWTEQGVGNYGYTF. For the CDR3, the DNA is TGTGCCTGGAGTGTATGGACGGAACAGGGTGTAGGAAACTATGGCTACACCTTC. The whole variable domain, remainder taken from reference TRBV30 and TRBJ1-2, is SQTIHQWPATLVQPVGSPLSLECTVEGTSNPNLYWYRQAAGRGLQLLFYSVGIGQISSEVPQNLSASRPQDRQFILSSKKLLLSDSGFYLCAWSVWTEQGVGNYGYTFGSGTRLTVV.

The rearrangement joins TRBV5-4 to TRBJ2-1, with 9 bases fitting TRBD1. Germline lookup yields CDR1 SGHNT and CDR2 YYREEE (reference sequence). V was pared by 5 bases and J by 5 bases, with 11 bases of the junction left unmatched. The CDR3 is 16 residues long. Written as DNA, the CDR3 is TGTGCCAGCAGGGTCCTCCCGGGACAGGGAAACAATGAGCAGTTCTTC. Translating it yields CASRVLPGQGNNEQFF.

This clone was seen a single time. The V and J genes are TRBV5-1 and TRBJ2-3; weak D call: TRBD1 (5 bases). The CDR3 contains 14 residues. Trimming removed 4 bases from V and 0 bases from J, with 9 bases in between. Germline CDR1 reads SGHRS; CDR2 reads YFSETQ. Here the CDR3 DNA reads TGCGCCAGCAGCCAGGACACGAGCACAGATACGCAGTATTTT. As protein: CASSQDTSTDTQYF.